These T cell receptor beta chains were read from a single sample in a study of blood T cells in healthy people across ages. TCRdb redid the calling of the 5' RACE reads with MiXCR, one entry per CDR3 protein. The data contain fewer than 2,000,000 distinct CDR3 sequences, about 39% of them singletons. Sequenced input: blood. These receptor sequences come from a human donor in good health. Each CDR3 is given with its conserved first and last residue. Each record gives: clone size, D gene, V gene, CDR3 length, J gene, CDR3 protein, CDR3 DNA. The D gene is left open where the match is weak. Not all rows give a size; the values are once, few, many and, for expanded clones, a class.

-,-,TRBV3-1,14,TRBJ2-7,CASSQSIRVSEQYF,TGTGCCAGCAGCCAATCCATACGAGTTTCCGAGCAGTACTTC
once,TRBD1,TRBV5-1,17,TRBJ1-2,CASSLAPPQGRVYGYTF,TGCGCCAGCAGCTTGGCCCCACCACAGGGGCGCGTCTATGGCTACACCTTC
few,TRBD2,TRBV7-9,15,TRBJ2-1,CASSPRGTSGNEQFF,TGTGCCAGCAGCCCCCGTGGGACTAGCGGGAATGAGCAGTTCTTC
few,-,TRBV24-1,15,TRBJ1-4,CATSELREGEEKLFF,TGTGCCACCAGTGAACTTAGGGAGGGTGAGGAAAAACTGTTTTTT
few,TRBD2,TRBV29-1,15,TRBJ2-3,CSVETRRDYTDTQYF,TGCAGCGTTGAAACAAGGAGGGACTACACAGATACGCAGTATTTT
-,TRBD2,TRBV3-1,16,TRBJ2-5,CASSQEYGTKQETQYF,TGTGCCAGCAGCCAAGAATACGGGACTAAACAAGAGACCCAGTACTTC
-,-,TRBV3-1,14,TRBJ2-5,CASSQDSTKETQYF,TGTGCCAGCAGCCAAGATTCGACTAAAGAGACCCAGTACTTC
few,TRBD2,TRBV29-1,15,TRBJ2-6,CSVEGGSSGANVLTF,TGCAGCGTTGAAGGCGGGAGCTCTGGGGCCAACGTCCTGACTTTC
-,-,TRBV7-8,19,TRBJ1-1,CASSLVFSSRVARNTEAFF,TGTGCCAGCAGCTTAGTTTTTTCTTCAAGGGTCGCAAGAAACACTGAAGCTTTCTTT
-,TRBD1,TRBV29-1,13,TRBJ1-2,CSAGLDRVTGYTF,TGCAGCGCTGGCCTCGACAGGGTTACTGGCTACACCTTC
-,-,TRBV7-9,18,TRBJ2-6,CASSPEAYSSSGANVLTF,TGTGCCAGCAGCCCAGAGGCCTATTCGAGCTCTGGGGCCAACGTCCTGACTTTC
-,-,TRBV10-3,14,TRBJ1-3,CAISESRVGNTIYF,TGTGCCATCAGTGAGTCACGGGTTGGAAACACCATATATTTT
few,-,TRBV3-1,14,TRBJ2-1,CASSQLQGVNEQFF,TGTGCCAGCAGCCAATTACAGGGAGTCAATGAGCAGTTCTTC
-,-,TRBV4-3,16,TRBJ2-5,CASSQDRRGLQETQYF,TGCGCCAGCAGCCAAGATCGTCGCGGACTCCAAGAGACCCAGTACTTC
many,-,TRBV9,14,TRBJ2-6,CASSVSSGANVLTF,TGTGCCAGCAGCGTCAGCTCTGGGGCCAACGTCCTGACTTTC
-,-,TRBV7-9,18,TRBJ2-1,CASSDYTTGRTSYNEQFF,TGTGCCAGCAGCGATTATACGACAGGACGTACCTCCTACAATGAGCAGTTCTTC
-,-,TRBV6-2/TRBV6-3,14,TRBJ2-1,CASSYGTLYNEQFF,TGTGCCAGCAGTTACGGGACTCTATACAATGAGCAGTTCTTC
many,-,TRBV27,9,TRBJ2-5,CASSQTQYF,TGTGCCAGCAGTCAGACCCAGTACTTC
few,-,TRBV4-1,14,TRBJ2-1,CASSQEGGSNEQFF,TGCGCCAGCAGCCAAGAAGGGGGTAGCAATGAGCAGTTCTTC
-,-,TRBV7-2,19,TRBJ1-2,CASTIKVPGLLPRNYGYTF,TGTGCCAGCACCATAAAAGTACCGGGCCTCTTACCCCGTAACTATGGCTACACCTTC
-,TRBD1,TRBV4-1,15,TRBJ1-1,CASSPLGGGNTEAFF,TGCGCCAGCAGCCCGTTAGGGGGCGGGAACACTGAAGCTTTCTTT
-,TRBD2,TRBV2,13,TRBJ2-3,CASIRLAGNTQYF,TGTGCCAGCATTAGACTAGCGGGGAATACGCAGTATTTT
few,-,TRBV5-1,16,TRBJ1-6,CASSLGGGFYNSPLHF,TGCGCCAGCAGCTTGGGCGGGGGATTCTATAATTCACCCCTCCACTTT
-,TRBD2,TRBV11-2,15,TRBJ2-5,CASSLGGGFPETQYF,TGTGCCAGCAGCTTGGGCGGGGGATTTCCAGAGACCCAGTACTTC
-,-,TRBV13,14,TRBJ2-5,CASSSDTGQETQYF,TGTGCCAGCAGCTCCGACACTGGCCAAGAGACCCAGTACTTC
few,-,TRBV7-9,13,TRBJ1-2,CASSLGQLASYTF,TGTGCCAGCAGCTTAGGGCAGCTTGCTAGCTACACCTTC
-,-,TRBV5-1,12,TRBJ2-4,CAGSWGQNIQYF,TGCGCCGGCAGCTGGGGGCAAAACATCCAGTACTTC
-,-,TRBV29-1,13,TRBJ1-2,CSVRLSAPYGYTF,TGCAGCGTTAGGCTTAGCGCGCCTTATGGCTACACCTTC
-,-,TRBV29-1,14,TRBJ2-3,CSVAGGQSTDTQYF,TGCAGCGTAGCCGGGGGGCAAAGCACAGATACGCAGTATTTT
-,TRBD1,TRBV11-3,16,TRBJ2-7,CASSREGQGHSYEQYF,TGTGCCAGCAGCAGAGAAGGACAGGGCCATTCCTACGAGCAGTACTTC
-,-,TRBV5-1,13,TRBJ1-1,CASSLGDDTEAFF,TGCGCCAGCAGCTTAGGAGATGACACTGAAGCTTTCTTT
-,-,TRBV18,15,TRBJ2-7,CASSPYSGIPEEQYF,TGTGCCAGCTCACCCTACTCCGGGATCCCGGAGGAGCAGTACTTC
-,-,TRBV6-5,16,TRBJ1-1,CASSYSRDLMNTEAFF,TGTGCCAGCAGTTATTCGAGGGACCTAATGAACACTGAAGCTTTCTTT
few,-,TRBV2,15,TRBJ2-1,CASSTGQTNYNEQFF,TGTGCCAGCAGCACCGGACAGACGAACTACAATGAGCAGTTCTTC
few,-,TRBV5-1,16,TRBJ2-1,CASSLNPGGIYNEQFF,TGCGCCAGCAGCTTAAACCCGGGGGGCATCTACAATGAGCAGTTCTTC
many,TRBD2,TRBV15,15,TRBJ2-7,CATSRDRGGSYEQYF,TGTGCCACCAGCAGAGATCGGGGGGGCTCCTACGAGCAGTACTTC